This entry lists 30 T cell receptor beta chains sequenced from one sample in a study of blood T cells in healthy people across ages. The second PCR ran about 6 to 11 cycles with a sample-barcoded 5' primer and J-beta primers. TCRdb processed the 5' RACE reads anew with MiXCR; each CDR3 protein has one entry. The data hold hundreds of thousands of distinct CDR3 sequences, with 24% observed a single time. These records were also assigned to another study, of T cells of mothers and their children.

Input material: blood. The source is a boy younger than 18 in good health.

The chain employs TRBV7-2 and TRBJ2-5; D uncertain. The DNA matches TRBJ2-1 better at its end, which makes the J call doubtful. Germline CDR1 and CDR2: SGHTA and FQGNSA. The CDR3 spans 12 residues. The CDR3 here is CASSLWSNEQFF. CDR3 nucleotide sequence: TGTGCCAGCAGCTTATGGAGCAATGAGCAGTTCTTC.

This chain connects TRBV12-3 or TRBV12-4 to TRBJ2-2; the D gene is possibly TRBD1 (5 bases). The CDR3 spans 14 residues. Trimming shortened V by 5 bases and J by 5 bases, and 12 bases separated the two germline ends. The CDR3 DNA is TGTGCCAGCAGTCTCGGCAGGGTGACCGGGGAGCTGTTTTTT. It translates to CASSLGRVTGELFF.

This clonotype was recorded a few times. CDR3 region: CASSLGEGGPYEQYF. The CDR3 DNA is TGTGCCAGCAGCCTGGGAGAGGGGGGCCCCTACGAGCAGTACTTC. This rearrangement joins TRBV7-2 to TRBJ2-7; either TRBD1 or TRBD2 may supply D (6 bases each). This CDR3 has 15 amino acids. CDR1 is SGHTA, CDR2 FQGNSA, per germline. Trimming removed 5 bases from V and 2 bases from J, with 16 bases in between.

This clonotype occurred many times. The V gene is TRBV6-2 or TRBV6-3, the J gene TRBJ2-5, with a possible D match to TRBD2 (6 bases). Trimming removed 5 bases at V and 5 bases at J, with 15 bases between. The CDR3 is 14 residues long. CDR1 MNHEY and CDR2 SVGEGT come from the germline V gene. CDR3 nucleotide sequence: TGTGCCAGCAGTGACATAGGAGGGCTGGAGACCCAGTACTTC. Residues: CASSDIGGLETQYF.

The chain is built from TRBV21-1 and TRBJ1-4; the listed D gene, TRBD1, was not tested against the DNA. TRBV21-1 is annotated as a pseudogene. This CDR3 comprises 15 residues. The CDR3 DNA is TGTGCTAGCAGCAAAGACAGGGCGGGGAATGAAAAACTGTTTTTT. Encoded protein: CASSKDRAGNEKLFF.

This clonotype occurred once. The V and J genes are TRBV29-1 and TRBJ2-1; D gene uncertain. CDR1 and CDR2 (germline): SQVTM, ANQGSEA. CDR3 length equals 11 residues. Trimming removed 4 bases from V and 10 bases from J, with 11 bases in between. The CDR3 protein is CSVVSVSEQFF. As DNA, the CDR3 is TGCAGCGTTGTATCGGTCAGCGAGCAGTTCTTC.

Only a few counts were recorded for this clonotype. The V call is TRBV4-1, the J call TRBJ2-1; either TRBD1 or TRBD2 may supply D (5 bases each). Germline CDR1 is MGHRA and CDR2 is YSYEKL. The V gene lost 0 bases and the J gene lost 0 bases, with 15 bases spanning the gap. The CDR3 spans 18 residues. The CDR3 DNA sequence: TGCGCCAGCAGCCAAGAAGAGGGGTCCCTAAGCTCCTACAATGAGCAGTTCTTC. Protein: CASSQEEGSLSSYNEQFF.

This clonotype occurred a few times. The chain carries TRBV7-9 and TRBJ2-2; tentatively, D is TRBD2 (5 bases). Germline loops: CDR1 SEHNR, CDR2 FQNEAQ (reference sequence). V dropped 1 base and J dropped 4 bases, with 16 bases sitting between them. This CDR3 has 17 residues. The CDR3: CASSLGAASPGTGELFF. For the CDR3, the DNA is TGTGCCAGCAGCTTAGGAGCGGCTAGCCCTGGCACCGGGGAGCTGTTTTTT.

The chain employs TRBV3-1 and TRBJ2-1, with D maybe TRBD1 (6 bases). Germline V gene sequence: CDR1 LGHDT, CDR2 YNNKEL (reference sequence). The CDR3 loop spans 14 amino acids. V lost 6 bases to trimming and J lost 9 bases, with 18 bases between them. CDR3: CASSLYYTGTEQFF. In nucleotides, the CDR3 is TGTGCCAGCAGTCTTTATTACACAGGGACTGAGCAGTTCTTC.

V usage is TRBV9 and J usage is TRBJ1-1; TRBD1 matches 7 bases. Germline values: CDR1 SGDLS, CDR2 YYNGEE. J gave up 0 bases and V 4 bases, and 6 bases lay outside the gene matches. CDR3 length equals 15 residues. DNA for the CDR3: TGTGCCAGCAGCCTTTTGACAGGGATGAACACTGAAGCTTTCTTT. Protein product: CASSLLTGMNTEAFF.

This clonotype was recorded many times. CDR3 protein: CASSQGTSGDYEQYF. The CDR3 bases are TGCGCCAGCAGCCAAGGGACTAGCGGGGACTACGAGCAGTACTTC. The V call is TRBV4-3, the J call TRBJ2-7; 12 bases map to TRBD2. The CDR3 is 15 amino acids. Germline CDR1 reads LGHNA; CDR2 reads YSLEER. The V segment lost 1 base and the J segment 3 bases; nucleotides outside the gene matches: 1.

This clonotype was observed a few times. V gene TRBV7-9 combines with J gene TRBJ2-3; TRBD2 matches 13 bases. The length of the CDR3 is 14 residues. Germline assignment: CDR1 SEHNR and CDR2 FQNEAQ (reference sequence). Losses at the gene ends were 5 bases for V and 4 bases for J; bases not matched to a gene: 0. Written as DNA, the CDR3 is TGTGCCAGCAGCGGACTAGCGGGAGCAGATACGCAGTATTTT. Translated: CASSGLAGADTQYF.

The genes are TRBV7-9 and TRBJ2-5; D could derive from TRBD1 or TRBD2 (5 bases each). The J call is uncertain, as TRBJ2-7 better fits the DNA end. In germline, CDR1 is SEHNR, CDR2 FQNEAQ (reference sequence). This CDR3 contains 12 residues. The CDR3 nucleotides read TGTGCCAGCAGAAACGAGGGGAGCGAGCAGTACTTC. Protein product: CASRNEGSEQYF.

The V call is TRBV18, the J call TRBJ2-7; the match to TRBD1 covers 7 bases. The CDR3 extends over 13 amino acids. Unmatched junction bases numbered 5, after V lost 5 bases and J lost 4 bases. In germline, CDR1 is KGHSH, CDR2 LQKENI. The CDR3 here is CASSSDRFYEQYF. The CDR3 DNA is TGTGCCAGCTCATCGGACAGGTTTTACGAGCAGTACTTC.

This clonotype appeared a few times. V gene TRBV21-1 combines with J gene TRBJ2-5; the listed D gene, TRBD1, was not tested against the DNA. The J call may be incorrect, as the DNA end agrees better with TRBJ2-7. TRBV21-1 is a known pseudogene. The CDR3 covers 14 residues. DNA of the CDR3: TGTGCCGGGTCGACTCCGGGACCCATCCACGAGCAGTACTTC. Residues: CAGSTPGPIHEQYF.

This clonotype was detected only a few times. The V and J genes are TRBV5-1 and TRBJ1-4; D perhaps matches TRBD1 (5 bases). In germline, CDR1 is SGHRS, CDR2 YFSETQ. V dropped 3 bases and J dropped 7 bases, with 22 bases sitting between them. The CDR3 is made up of 17 amino acids. CDR3 sequence reads: CASSYNLDFGGGEKLFF. The CDR3 nucleotides are TGCGCCAGCAGCTATAACCTCGATTTCGGGGGAGGTGAAAAACTGTTTTTT.

Here the CDR3 reads CASSQGNSGSLVYEQYF. The CDR3, as DNA: TGCGCCAGCAGCCAAGGAAATAGCGGGAGTCTGGTCTACGAGCAGTACTTC. V gene TRBV4-1 combines with J gene TRBJ2-7, with 9 positions matching TRBD2. The J segment lost 3 bases and the V segment lost 1 base, leaving 10 bases of the junction unmatched. The length of the CDR3 is 17 residues. CDR1 and CDR2 from the germline V gene are MGHRA and YSYEKL.

This clonotype came up a few times. This chain joins TRBV9 and TRBJ2-5, with 10 bases matching TRBD2. The DNA end is a closer match to TRBJ2-7, so the J assignment may be wrong. This CDR3 is 16 amino acids long. CDR1 SGDLS and CDR2 YYNGEE come from the germline V gene. CDR3 bases: TGTGCCAGCAGCGTCGGCATAGCGGGGGGAGCCTACGAGCAGTACTTC. As protein: CASSVGIAGGAYEQYF.

This clonotype was found a few times. In DNA form, the CDR3 reads TGTGCCAGCAGTTCTGGGCTAGCCGGGAGTTCTACGCAGTATTTT. Translated: CASSSGLAGSSTQYF. The rearrangement uses TRBV27 and TRBJ2-3; possibly TRBD2 for D (6 bases). The CDR3 runs to 15 residues. Germline values: CDR1 MNHEY, CDR2 SMNVEV (reference sequence). V was shortened by 4 bases and J by 8 bases, with 19 bases between the two germline ends.

This clonotype appeared a few times. This rearrangement joins TRBV6-2 or TRBV6-3 to TRBJ2-1; D perhaps matches TRBD2 (6 bases). Germline values: CDR1 MNHEY, CDR2 SVGEGT. V lost 6 bases and J lost 1, with 19 bases in between. This CDR3 spans 17 amino acids. The CDR3 loop reads CASRAGTATPSYNEQFF. The CDR3 nucleotides read TGTGCCAGCAGGGCCGGGACTGCAACCCCTTCCTACAATGAGCAGTTCTTC.

The chain couples TRBV27 to TRBJ2-5; 7 bases align to TRBD1. J was trimmed by 5 bases and V by 5 bases; bases with no gene match: 8. The V gene's germline CDR1 is MNHEY and CDR2 SMNVEV (reference sequence). CDR3 length: 14 amino acids. This chain's CDR3 is CASSNRTGHETQYF. In DNA form, the CDR3 reads TGTGCCAGCAGTAACAGGACAGGTCACGAGACCCAGTACTTC.

CDR3 sequence: CATSDHAGGTNEQFF. CDR3 sequence (DNA): TGTGCCACCAGTGATCACGCAGGGGGAACCAATGAGCAGTTCTTC. This chain uses TRBV24-1 with TRBJ2-1, with 7 positions matching TRBD1. V shed 3 bases, J shed 6 bases, and the junction held 7 bases outside the gene matches. The CDR3 is 15 residues long. Per germline, CDR1 KGHDR and CDR2 SFDVKD.

In DNA form, the CDR3 reads TGCAGTGCTCCCGGGAGCGGGCACCCAGCCTACGAGCAGTACTTC. Its protein is CSAPGSGHPAYEQYF. The V gene is TRBV20-1, the J gene TRBJ2-7, with a weak D call TRBD2 (6 bases). CDR1 DFQATT and CDR2 SNEGSKA come from the germline V gene (reference sequence). The CDR3 extends over 15 amino acids. The germline V and J ends were trimmed by 5 bases and 2 bases, with 19 bases remaining between them.

The chain joins TRBV18 to TRBJ2-5, with 9 bases that match TRBD1. With the DNA end fitting TRBJ2-7 better, the J assignment may be wrong. CDR1 is KGHSH, CDR2 LQKENI, per germline. The CDR3 is made up of 15 amino acids. This chain's CDR3 is CASSPGQGIYYEQYF. DNA of the CDR3: TGTGCCAGCTCACCCGGACAGGGGATTTACTACGAGCAGTACTTC.

The sample holds a few counts of this clonotype. The chain joins TRBV7-9 to TRBJ2-7; possibly TRBD2 for D (6 bases). CDR1 and CDR2 from the germline V gene are SEHNR and FQNEAQ (reference sequence). V lost 4 bases and J lost 1, with 11 bases in between. This CDR3 comprises 14 residues. This chain's CDR3 is CASSWGLASYEQYF. The DNA of the CDR3 is TGTGCCAGCAGCTGGGGACTGGCTTCCTACGAGCAGTACTTC.

A few counts support this clonotype. This rearrangement joins TRBV11-2 to TRBJ2-7; tentatively, D is TRBD2 (5 bases). Germline CDR1 and CDR2: SGHAT and FQNNGV. Trimming left V 1 base short and J 2 bases short, with 21 bases between. The CDR3 contains 18 residues. CDR3 in amino acids: CASSLVFVWGDLAYEQYF. CDR3 sequence (DNA): TGTGCCAGCAGCTTAGTCTTTGTTTGGGGAGACTTAGCCTACGAGCAGTACTTC.

This clonotype was observed a handful of times. The V call is TRBV18, the J call TRBJ2-1; D unclear. The length of the CDR3 is 12 residues. Trimming removed 1 base at V and 6 bases at J, with 4 bases between. Per germline, CDR1 KGHSH and CDR2 LQKENI. The CDR3 coding sequence is TGTGCCAGCTCACCACAGAGCAATGAGCAGTTCTTC. Translation gives CASSPQSNEQFF.

The chain employs TRBV28 and TRBJ1-1; D is possibly TRBD1 (5 bases). Germline V lookup: CDR1 MDHEN, CDR2 SYDVKM. This CDR3 region has 14 residues. V was shortened by 9 bases and J by 0 bases, with 14 bases between the two germline ends. This CDR3 reads CASNPGRLNTEAFF. The CDR3 DNA reads as TGTGCCAGTAACCCGGGACGGCTGAACACTGAAGCTTTCTTT.

V gene TRBV2 combines with J gene TRBJ1-4; no clear D. The CDR3 sequence is 13 residues long. Trimming took off 8 bases at V and 8 bases at J, with 15 bases between the two ends. The germline V gene has CDR1 SNHLY and CDR2 FYNNEI. CDR3 DNA sequence: TGTGCCAGCTTCGCCAGGTTCTACGAAAAACTGTTTTTT. Translation gives CASFARFYEKLFF.

The count of this clonotype is one. The chain is built from TRBV6-6 and TRBJ2-1; 11 bases are shared with TRBD1. V lost 6 bases, J lost 7 bases, and 8 bases stayed unmatched. The CDR3 totals 15 residues. Germline loops: CDR1 MNHNY, CDR2 SVGAGI (reference sequence). The CDR3 region is CASRLTGTGGNEQFF. CDR3 DNA: TGTGCCAGCAGACTTACCGGGACAGGGGGAAATGAGCAGTTCTTC.